Listed below are T cell receptor beta chains from one sample, sequenced in a study of technical replicates of blood from several donors. The assay was immunoSEQ multiplex PCR, and TCRdb's table has in-frame clones only and misses some. In the table there are some 91,000 clones, almost 96% of which are singletons. The sequenced sample consisted of T cells isolated from PBMCs. The origin of the receptors is a human donor in good health. Each CDR3 is given with its conserved first and last residue. The order of the fields is J gene, clone size, D gene, V gene, CDR3 protein, CDR3 DNA. A D gene is named only where the DNA matches it firmly. Only some rows state a clone size, as once, few, many or a class for expanded clones.

>TRBJ1-3|.|.|TRBV10-3
CAISESGAGNTIYF
TGTGCCATCAGTGAGTCAGGGGCTGGAAACACCATATATTTT
>TRBJ2-7|.|.|TRBV29-1
CSVEEGGGYEQYF
TGCAGCGTTGAGGAAGGGGGGGGATACGAGCAGTACTTC
>TRBJ2-7|.|TRBD1|TRBV5-8
CASTVGTGVYEQYF
TGTGCCAGCACCGTAGGTACAGGGGTCTACGAGCAGTACTTC
>TRBJ1-4|.|TRBD1|TRBV27
CASTPLGTGGKATNEKLFF
TGTGCCAGCACTCCTCTAGGGACAGGGGGAAAAGCAACTAATGAAAAACTGTTTTTT
>TRBJ2-5|.|.|TRBV5-1
CASSLWASAEETQYF
TGCGCCAGCAGCTTGTGGGCTAGCGCAGAAGAGACCCAGTACTTC
>TRBJ2-1|.|.|TRBV5-1
CASSLPGTLYNEQFF
TGCGCCAGCAGCCTCCCAGGGACTTTATACAATGAGCAGTTCTTC
>TRBJ2-7|.|.|TRBV5-4
CASSLEVTGNEQYF
TGTGCCAGCAGCTTGGAGGTAACAGGGAACGAGCAGTACTTC
>TRBJ2-5|.|.|TRBV2
CASIRLAERETQYF
TGTGCCAGCATAAGGCTCGCCGAGAGGGAGACCCAGTACTTC
>TRBJ2-5|.|.|TRBV7-9
CASSRTPIAMMETQYF
TGTGCCAGCAGCAGGACACCAATTGCCATGATGGAGACCCAGTACTTC
>TRBJ2-1|.|.|TRBV5-1
CASSSTGVTGNEQFF
TGCGCCAGCAGCTCTACCGGGGTTACTGGCAATGAGCAGTTCTTC
>TRBJ2-1|.|TRBD2|TRBV5-1
CASSLMAGGHNEQFF
TGCGCCAGCAGCTTGATGGCGGGGGGGCACAATGAGCAGTTCTTC
>TRBJ1-2|.|.|TRBV6-5
CASSYKSYGSPYGYTF
TGTGCCAGCAGTTACAAAAGCTACGGGAGTCCCTATGGCTACACCTTC
>TRBJ1-1|few|.|TRBV5-1
CASSLAAAGNTEAFF
TGCGCCAGCAGCTTGGCGGCGGCTGGGAACACTGAAGCTTTCTTT
>TRBJ2-1|.|.|TRBV5-4
CASSLTSGYNEQFF
TGTGCCAGCAGCCTAACCAGCGGGTACAATGAGCAGTTCTTC
>TRBJ2-1|.|TRBD2|TRBV5-1
CASSLGGGSYNEQFF
TGCGCCAGCAGCTTGGGGGGGGGTTCCTACAATGAGCAGTTCTTC
>TRBJ2-2|once|.|TRBV7-3
CASSSEGGNTGELFF
TGTGCCAGCAGCAGCGAGGGAGGGAACACCGGGGAGCTGTTTTTT
>TRBJ2-7|.|.|TRBV7-8
CASSLGQNSYEQYF
TGTGCCAGCAGCTTAGGTCAGAATTCCTACGAGCAGTACTTC
>TRBJ1-2|.|.|TRBV19
CASSTKPGPTGYTF
TGTGCCAGTAGTACGAAACCAGGCCCGACAGGCTACACCTTC
>TRBJ1-5|.|.|TRBV28
CASSSTLVWHSNQPQHF
TGTGCCAGCAGCTCCACCCTAGTTTGGCATAGCAATCAGCCCCAGCATTTT
>TRBJ1-2|few|.|TRBV7-9
CASSANRDLISYGYTF
TGTGCCAGCAGCGCGAACAGGGATCTCATTTCCTATGGCTACACCTTC
>TRBJ1-1|.|.|TRBV28
CASSIGQTAFF
TGTGCCAGCTCGATAGGACAGACGGCTTTCTTT
>TRBJ2-7|.|.|TRBV16
CASSQGQMLKYEQYF
TGTGCCAGCAGCCAAGGACAGATGTTAAAGTACGAGCAGTACTTC
>TRBJ1-2|.|.|TRBV19
CASSMGFGTNYGYTF
TGTGCCAGTAGTATGGGGTTCGGGACAAACTATGGCTACACCTTC
>TRBJ2-3|once|.|TRBV6-6
CASSRQRQLSTDTQYF
TGTGCCAGCAGTCGCCAACGACAGCTCAGCACAGATACGCAGTATTTT
>TRBJ2-1|.|TRBD2|TRBV2
CASSFPLVSGGVDEQFF
TGTGCCAGCAGCTTCCCCCTCGTTAGCGGGGGGGTTGATGAGCAGTTCTTC
>TRBJ2-1|.|TRBD2|TRBV19
CASSRRLAGGSIGSYNEQFF
TGTGCCAGTAGTCGCCGTCTAGCGGGAGGATCGATAGGCTCCTACAATGAGCAGTTCTTC
>TRBJ1-2|once|.|TRBV30
CAWRAPDSLYGYTF
TGTGCCTGGAGGGCGCCTGACAGTCTCTATGGCTACACCTTC
>TRBJ2-7|.|TRBD2|TRBV7-2
CASSILAGGTYEQYF
TGTGCCAGCAGCATTCTAGCGGGAGGAACCTACGAGCAGTACTTC
>TRBJ1-2|once|.|TRBV11-3
CASSPQINYGYTF
TGTGCCAGCAGCCCCCAAATCAATTATGGCTACACCTTC
>TRBJ2-7|.|.|TRBV7-8
CASSSPQYF
TGTGCCAGCAGCTCCCCACAGTACTTC
>TRBJ1-2|once|TRBD1|TRBV30
CAWSLGTGNGYTF
TGTGCCTGGAGTCTAGGGACAGGGAATGGCTACACCTTC
>TRBJ1-1|.|.|TRBV5-5
CASSLARNTEAFF
TGTGCCAGCAGCTTGGCCAGGAACACTGAAGCTTTCTTT
>TRBJ1-1|.|.|TRBV2
CASSQGLNTEAFF
TGTGCCAGCAGCCAGGGGCTGAACACTGAAGCTTTCTTT
>TRBJ2-5|.|TRBD1|TRBV19
CASSTGDREAETQYF
TGTGCCAGTAGCACTGGGGACAGGGAGGCAGAGACCCAGTACTTC
>TRBJ1-2|.|.|TRBV6-1
CASSEAEAATEGYGYTF
TGTGCCAGCAGTGAAGCGGAGGCGGCAACGGAGGGGTATGGCTACACCTTC
>TRBJ2-3|.|TRBD2|TRBV18
CASSPLAGGITRTDTQYF
TGTGCCAGCTCACCACTAGCGGGAGGCATCACTCGCACAGATACGCAGTATTTT
>TRBJ1-1|.|TRBD1|TRBV4-2
CASSHAGQRNTEAFF
TGTGCCAGCAGCCATGCGGGACAGAGGAACACTGAAGCTTTCTTT
>TRBJ1-4|.|.|TRBV28
CASSLWGETLFF
TGTGCCAGCAGTTTATGGGGAGAGACACTGTTTTTT
>TRBJ2-3|.|.|TRBV6-5
CASSNIRGSTDTQYF
TGTGCCAGCAGTAACATCAGGGGCTCGACAGATACGCAGTATTTT
>TRBJ2-7|.|TRBD2|TRBV7-2
CASSLWQRGLQEQYF
TGTGCCAGCAGCTTATGGCAGCGGGGGCTTCAAGAGCAGTACTTC
>TRBJ2-5|.|TRBD1|TRBV30
CASSGTGGAGETQYF
TGTGCCTCCTCGGGGACAGGGGGCGCAGGGGAGACCCAGTACTTC
>TRBJ1-1|.|.|TRBV27
CARKDSLPESTEAFF
TGTGCCAGGAAGGACAGCCTCCCTGAGAGCACTGAAGCTTTCTTT
>TRBJ2-1|.|.|TRBV7-6
CASSLAIEYYNEQFF
TGTGCCAGCAGCTTAGCAATAGAATATTACAATGAGCAGTTCTTC
>TRBJ1-4|.|TRBD1|TRBV2
CASRGTGGGEKLFF
TGTGCCAGCAGAGGGACAGGGGGCGGAGAAAAACTGTTTTTT
>TRBJ2-7|.|.|TRBV13
CASSSGQPYEQYF
TGTGCCAGCAGTTCAGGACAGCCCTACGAGCAGTACTTC
>TRBJ2-3|once|.|TRBV14
CASSQDLGATQYF
TGTGCCAGCAGCCAAGATTTGGGGGCTACGCAGTATTTT
>TRBJ2-7|.|.|TRBV6-1
CASSDVGGASYEQYF
TGTGCCAGCAGTGACGTGGGGGGGGCTTCCTACGAGCAGTACTTC
>TRBJ1-2|.|.|TRBV28
CASSPSLGRSYGYTF
TGTGCCAGCAGTCCATCACTTGGGCGAAGCTATGGCTACACCTTC
>TRBJ2-7|.|.|TRBV28
CASSIARIYEQYF
TGTGCCAGCAGCATTGCGCGAATCTACGAGCAGTACTTC
>TRBJ2-1|.|TRBD1|TRBV29-1
CSVVRLPTGKFRNEQFF
TGCAGCGTTGTAAGGTTACCGACAGGGAAGTTTCGGAATGAGCAGTTCTTC